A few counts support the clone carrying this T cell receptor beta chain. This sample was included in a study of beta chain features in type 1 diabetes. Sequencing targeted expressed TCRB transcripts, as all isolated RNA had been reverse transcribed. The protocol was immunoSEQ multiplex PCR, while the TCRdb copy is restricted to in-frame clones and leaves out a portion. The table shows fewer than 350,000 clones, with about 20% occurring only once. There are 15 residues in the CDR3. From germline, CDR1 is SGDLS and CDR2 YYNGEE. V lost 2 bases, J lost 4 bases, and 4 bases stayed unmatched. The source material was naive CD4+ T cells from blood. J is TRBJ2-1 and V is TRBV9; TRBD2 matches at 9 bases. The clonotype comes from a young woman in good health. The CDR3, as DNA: TGTGCCAGCAGCGTCACTAGCGGGCCTTACAATGAGCAGTTCTTC. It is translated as CASSVTSGPYNEQFF.